These 16 T cell receptor beta chains originate from one sample sequenced in a study of shared clonotypes between healthy human individuals. Sequencing was performed with immunoSEQ multiplex PCR; in TCRdb, only in-frame clones are kept and a portion is missing. The sample lists some 1,400,000 clones, around 97% occurring once. The sequencing sample was made of naive CD4+ T cells sorted from blood. The subset was: CD45RA+ positively selected. These receptors originate from a man under 40 in good health.

J is TRBJ1-1 and V is TRBV5-1; TRBD1 aligns across 10 bases. V was clipped by 4 bases and J by 6 bases; unmatched bases: 6. CDR1 is SGHRS, CDR2 YFSETQ, per germline. The CDR3 length is 14 residues. The DNA of the CDR3 is TGCGCCAGCAGCGGAAGACAGGGGGCGGCTGAAGCTTTCTTT. Its protein product is CASSGRQGAAEAFF.

The chain joins TRBV29-1 to TRBJ2-1; 14 nucleotides match TRBD2. There are 15 residues in the CDR3. The germline CDR1 and CDR2 sequences are SQVTM and ANQGSEA. Trimming cost V 1 base and J 9 bases; bases outside gene matches: 5. The CDR3 is CSVEGGLAGASEQFF. In DNA form, the CDR3 reads TGCAGCGTTGAAGGGGGACTAGCGGGAGCGAGTGAGCAGTTCTTC.

This chain links TRBV11-2 with TRBJ2-3, with 7 positions matching TRBD2. CDR3 length: 15 amino acids. CDR1 and CDR2 from the germline V gene are SGHAT and FQNNGV. V shed 0 bases, J shed 9 bases, and the junction held 9 bases outside the gene matches. CDR3 loop: CASSLDNWTSMTQYF. CDR3 bases: TGTGCCAGCAGCTTAGATAATTGGACTAGTATGACGCAGTATTTT.

This chain connects TRBV19 to TRBJ2-3; D gene unclear. V was cut by 3 bases and J by 2 bases, with 9 bases left in between. Germline CDR1 reads LNHDA; CDR2 reads SQIVND (reference sequence). This CDR3 comprises 14 residues. The CDR3 bases are TGTGCCAGTAGTATTGGGCTGTTCACAGATACGCAGTATTTT. It is translated as CASSIGLFTDTQYF.

The CDR3 region has the DNA TGTGCCAGCAGCTTTCCGTCGTGGGGGCTGCTGGGCACTGAAGCTTTCTTT. Residues: CASSFPSWGLLGTEAFF. The chain couples TRBV13 to TRBJ1-1, with D possibly TRBD1 on 6 matching bases. Looked up from germline, CDR1 is PRHDT and CDR2 is FYEKMQ (reference sequence). This CDR3 is built from 17 residues. V was cut by 3 bases and J by 4 bases, with 21 bases left in between.

The chain combines TRBV10-2 with TRBJ1-1, with 7 bases identical to TRBD1. There are 14 residues in the CDR3. The V segment lost 7 bases and the J segment 6 bases; nucleotides outside the gene matches: 11. Per germline, CDR1 WSHSY and CDR2 SAAADI. CDR3 region: CASTRDSHPAEAFF. Written as DNA, the CDR3 is TGCGCCAGCACTAGGGACAGCCATCCTGCTGAAGCTTTCTTT.

The V gene is TRBV7-6, the J gene TRBJ2-5; 8 nucleotides match TRBD2. Germline V CDR1 and CDR2: SGHVS, FNYEAQ. This CDR3 has 18 residues. V lost 1 base and J lost 4; bases outside the gene matches: 14. Here the CDR3 reads CASSLVAGGNLGGETQYF. The CDR3 DNA reads as TGTGCCAGCAGCTTAGTGGCGGGAGGTAATCTTGGCGGAGAGACCCAGTACTTC.

Details on this clone: This specimen includes other DNA sequences encoding the same CDR3. V and J are TRBV6-1 and TRBJ1-2; D remains unclear. The CDR3 loop spans 12 amino acids. Between the trimmed V and J ends, which lost 0 bases and 1 base, there was a span of 0 bases. Germline CDR1 reads MNHNS; CDR2 reads SASEGT. The CDR3 DNA reads TGTGCCAGCAGTGAAGCTAACTATGGCTACACCTTC. Protein: CASSEANYGYTF.

The chain has TRBV6-5 and TRBJ2-5; D ambiguous. V was clipped by 8 bases and J by 7 bases, with 23 bases between them. Germline CDR1 MNHEY, CDR2 SVGAGI. CDR3 length: 15 amino acids. CDR3 protein: CASSHVGSRVRTQYF. For the CDR3, the DNA is TGTGCCAGCTCCCATGTGGGAAGTCGGGTCAGGACCCAGTACTTC.

This chain links TRBV5-8 with TRBJ1-2; D unclear. Trimming cost V 0 bases and J 8 bases, with 14 bases left between them. Germline V gene data show CDR1 as SGHTS and CDR2 as YDEGEE. The CDR3 sequence is 14 residues long. As DNA, the CDR3 is TGTGCCAGCAGCTTGGCGAGTCCGGCAGTCGGCTACACCTTC. Amino acids: CASSLASPAVGYTF.

This sequence joins TRBV30 and TRBJ2-5; no definite D call. Germline CDR1 and CDR2: GTSNPN and SVGIG (reference sequence). This CDR3 contains 13 residues. Trimming shortened V by 0 bases and J by 7 bases, and 12 bases separated the two germline ends. The CDR3 loop reads CAWSVSSSGTQYF. CDR3 nucleotide sequence: TGTGCCTGGAGTGTGTCCTCCTCCGGGACCCAGTACTTC. Using reference TRBV30 and TRBJ2-5 for the parts outside the CDR3, the full variable domain is SQTIHQWPATLVQPVGSPLSLECTVEGTSNPNLYWYRQAAGRGLQLLFYSVGIGQISSEVPQNLSASRPQDRQFILSSKKLLLSDSGFYLCAWSVSSSGTQYFGPGTRLLVL.

The chain joins TRBV28 to TRBJ2-5, with TRBD2 identical over 14 bases. Trimming took 6 bases from V and 5 from J; bases not matched to a gene: 5. This CDR3 comprises 15 residues. The germline CDR1 and CDR2 sequences are MDHEN and SYDVKM. DNA for the CDR3: TGTGCCAGCAGCGGGACTAGCGGGAGTCTGGAGACCCAGTACTTC. Its translation: CASSGTSGSLETQYF. Variable domain in full (rest from reference TRBV28 and TRBJ2-5): DVKVTQSSRYLVKRTGEKVFLECVQDMDHENMFWYRQDPGLGLRLIYFSYDVKMKEKGDIPEGYSVSREKKERFSLILESASTNQTSMYLCASSGTSGSLETQYFGPGTRLLVL.

The chain is built from TRBV4-3 and TRBJ2-1; D is possibly TRBD1 (6 bases). Per the germline V gene, CDR1 is LGHNA and CDR2 is YSLEER. This CDR3 has 15 amino acids. Deletions cut 2 bases from V and 6 bases from J, with 14 bases between. CDR3 sequence: CASSQKQGSGNEQFF. The CDR3 DNA sequence: TGCGCCAGCAGCCAAAAACAGGGTTCTGGCAATGAGCAGTTCTTC.

The rearrangement joins TRBV18 to TRBJ1-3, with D perhaps TRBD1 (6 bases). Germline V gives CDR1 KGHSH, CDR2 LQKENI. This CDR3 is 18 amino acids long. The V and J ends lost 3 bases and 4 bases respectively, with 22 bases between them. CDR3 sequence: CASSPLGEYRVGGNTIYF. The CDR3 DNA reads as TGTGCCAGCTCACCGTTAGGAGAGTACAGGGTCGGAGGAAACACCATATATTTT.

CDR3 in amino acids: CSAQDGYTF. CDR3 coding DNA: TGCAGTGCTCAAGATGGCTACACCTTC. V gene TRBV20-1 combines with J gene TRBJ1-2, with D uncertain. The germline V and J ends were trimmed by 5 bases and 6 bases, with 4 bases remaining between them. Germline CDR1 reads DFQATT; CDR2 reads SNEGSKA (reference sequence). The CDR3 runs 9 residues.

The J gene is TRBJ2-5, the V gene TRBV11-1, with 9 nucleotides matching TRBD1. V shed 4 bases and J 4 bases; nucleotides not matched to a gene: 10. This CDR3 is built from 16 residues. Germline CDR1 is SGHAT and CDR2 is FQDESV (reference sequence). CDR3 DNA sequence: TGTGCCAGCAGCTCACCTAAAGGACAGGGGAGAGAGACCCAGTACTTC. Protein product: CASSSPKGQGRETQYF.